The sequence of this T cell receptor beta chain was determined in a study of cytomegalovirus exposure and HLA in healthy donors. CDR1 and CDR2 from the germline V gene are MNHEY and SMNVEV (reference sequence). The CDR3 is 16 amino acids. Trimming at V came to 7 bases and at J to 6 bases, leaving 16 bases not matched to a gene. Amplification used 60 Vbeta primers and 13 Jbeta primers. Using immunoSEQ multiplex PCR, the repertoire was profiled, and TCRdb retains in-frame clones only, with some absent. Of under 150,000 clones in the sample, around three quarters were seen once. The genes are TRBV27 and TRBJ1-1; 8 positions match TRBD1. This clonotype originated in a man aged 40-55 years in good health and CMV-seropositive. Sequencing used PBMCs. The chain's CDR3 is CASIQRQGWYHSEAFF. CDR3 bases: TGTGCCAGCATCCAGAGACAGGGGTGGTACCACTCTGAAGCTTTCTTT.